This entry lists 24 T cell receptor beta chains sequenced from one sample in a study of shared clonotypes between healthy human individuals. Only in-frame clones appear in the TCRdb table, and some are missing; sequencing was by immunoSEQ multiplex PCR. The sample consists of some 2,400,000 clones, approximately 94% of them appearing once. The material sequenced was naive CD4+ T cells sorted from blood. Subset described: CD45RA+ positively selected. All receptors derive from a man aged 18-30 years in good health.

Worth noting for this clone: An end of the junction differs from the germline gene, which may be a read error. The chain recombines TRBV30 with TRBJ1-1; possible D gene TRBD1, 6 bases. CDR3 length: 13 amino acids. CDR1 is GTSNPN and CDR2 is SVGIG in the germline V gene (reference sequence). The CDR3 protein is CAWRAQGYTDAFF. The DNA of the CDR3 is TGTGCCTGGAGGGCACAGGGTTATACTGACGCTTTCTTT.

A single count supports this clone. The gene calls are TRBV28 and TRBJ2-1; TRBD1 is a possible D gene (6 bases). V lost 8 bases to trimming and J lost 2 bases, with 13 bases between them. The CDR3 sequence is 14 residues long. Germline V gene data show CDR1 as MDHEN and CDR2 as SYDVKM. This chain's CDR3 is CASGRTATYNEQFF. The DNA of the CDR3 is TGTGCCAGCGGCAGGACAGCAACCTACAATGAGCAGTTCTTC. Using reference TRBV28 and TRBJ2-1 for the parts outside the CDR3, the full variable domain is DVKVTQSSRYLVKRTGEKVFLECVQDMDHENMFWYRQDPGLGLRLIYFSYDVKMKEKGDIPEGYSVSREKKERFSLILESASTNQTSMYLCASGRTATYNEQFFGPGTRLTVL.

As regards this clone: Other DNA sequences within the sample encode an identical CDR3. The chain employs TRBV28 and TRBJ1-2, with TRBD1 identical over 7 bases. The CDR3 extends over 13 amino acids. Germline V CDR1 and CDR2: MDHEN, SYDVKM. V lost 2 bases to trimming and J lost 4 bases; unmatched junction nucleotides: 1. The CDR3 region has the DNA TGTGCCAGCAGTTTAGGACAGGTCTATGGCTACACCTTC. It is translated as CASSLGQVYGYTF.

This clone was seen only once. This rearrangement joins TRBV4-3 to TRBJ2-5; D call uncertain. Germline values: CDR1 LGHNA, CDR2 YSLEER. The germline V and J ends were trimmed by 0 bases and 7 bases, with 12 bases remaining between them. The CDR3 totals 14 residues. CDR3 sequence: CASSQDGGVGTQYF. CDR3 DNA sequence: TGCGCCAGCAGCCAAGACGGCGGAGTGGGGACCCAGTACTTC.

This clone was recorded only once. J is TRBJ2-7 and V is TRBV6-6; D is possibly TRBD2 (6 bases). The CDR3 is 15 amino acids. Germline V lookup: CDR1 MNHNY, CDR2 SVGAGI (reference sequence). V gave up 5 bases and J gave up 0 bases, with 14 bases separating them. CDR3 sequence reads: CASSRPGRSSYEQYF. Written as DNA, the CDR3 is TGTGCCAGCAGTCGCCCCGGGAGAAGCTCCTACGAGCAGTACTTC.

The V gene is TRBV2, the J gene TRBJ2-7; 10 nucleotides line up with TRBD2. Germline CDR1 is SNHLY and CDR2 is FYNNEI. V shed 6 bases and J 6 bases; nucleotides not matched to a gene: 5. The CDR3 spans 13 residues. CDR3 in amino acids: CASRGTSVSEQYF. The CDR3 DNA follows: TGTGCCAGCAGGGGGACTAGCGTAAGCGAGCAGTACTTC.

The gene calls are TRBV5-1 and TRBJ2-1; D may be TRBD2 (5 bases). CDR1 is SGHRS, CDR2 YFSETQ, per germline. The V end lost 3 bases, the J end lost 7 bases, and 20 bases lay between the germline ends. This CDR3 region has 16 residues. The CDR3 nucleotides are TGCGCCAGCAGCTGGGGAACCCTTCGGGAACTGAATGAGCAGTTCTTC. Translation: CASSWGTLRELNEQFF.

CDR3 bases: TGTGCCAGCAGTCAACCCTCAGGGAGGGTTGAAGCTTTCTTT. It encodes CASSQPSGRVEAFF. The chain uses TRBV6-6 and TRBJ1-1; TRBD1 might be the D (5 bases). CDR1 and CDR2 (germline): MNHNY, SVGAGI (reference sequence). The CDR3 is made up of 14 amino acids. V was shortened by 5 bases and J by 7 bases, with 17 bases between the two germline ends.

This clone occurred once. CDR3 region: CASSLGPRKKVETETQYF. CDR3 nucleotide sequence: TGTGCCAGCAGCTTAGGCCCCAGGAAGAAGGTTGAAACGGAGACCCAGTACTTC. The gene calls are TRBV13 and TRBJ2-5; D is unclear. V was pared by 0 bases and J by 5 bases, with 22 bases between. The germline V gene has CDR1 PRHDT and CDR2 FYEKMQ (reference sequence). The CDR3 covers 18 residues.

V is TRBV6-1 and J is TRBJ2-6; 8 bases are a match to TRBD1. The CDR3 is 16 residues long. V lost 3 bases, J lost 5 bases, and 6 bases stayed unmatched. CDR1 and CDR2 from the germline V gene are MNHNS and SASEGT. The CDR3 DNA sequence: TGTGCCAGCAGTGACGACAGGGGAAATCGGGCCAACGTCCTGACTTTC. This sequence encodes CASSDDRGNRANVLTF.

This sequence joins TRBV28 and TRBJ2-1, with 11 bases fitting TRBD2. Unmatched junction bases numbered 15, after V lost 5 bases and J lost 15 bases. CDR1 and CDR2 (germline): MDHEN, SYDVKM. The CDR3 spans 15 residues. The CDR3 loop reads CASSTSGLADPAAFF. The CDR3 nucleotides are TGTGCCAGCAGTACATCGGGACTAGCGGACCCGGCAGCGTTCTTC.

The chain links TRBV2 to TRBJ2-2; 12 nucleotides match TRBD2. After removal of 3 bases from V and 4 bases from J, the junction contained 9 bases not matched to a gene. CDR1 and CDR2 (germline): SNHLY, FYNNEI. CDR3 size: 18 residues. CDR3 DNA: TGTGCCAGCAGTGACGCCCTAGCGGGGGGGCAGGGCACCGGGGAGCTGTTTTTT. Protein sequence: CASSDALAGGQGTGELFF. Complete variable domain (other parts from reference TRBV2 and TRBJ2-2): EPEVTQTPSHQVTQMGQEVILRCVPISNHLYFYWYRQILGQKVEFLVSFYNNEISEKSEIFDDQFSVERPDGSNFTLKIRSTKLEDSAMYFCASSDALAGGQGTGELFFGEGSRLTVL.

This chain connects TRBV7-3 to TRBJ1-6; D call uncertain. In germline, CDR1 is SGHTA, CDR2 FQGTGA. The CDR3 extends over 14 amino acids. Trimming left V 1 base short and J 2 bases short, with 3 bases between. This CDR3 is CASSLNAYNSPLHF. The CDR3 nucleotides read TGTGCCAGCAGCTTAAATGCCTATAATTCACCCCTCCACTTT.

The V gene is TRBV7-6, the J gene TRBJ1-1, with D unclear. This CDR3 is 13 amino acids long. Germline CDR1 is SGHVS and CDR2 is FNYEAQ. Trimming left V 1 base short and J 2 bases short, with 5 bases between. CDR3 in DNA: TGTGCCAGCAGCTTAGAGACTAACACTGAAGCTTTCTTT. Its translation is CASSLETNTEAFF.

The chain couples TRBV5-6 to TRBJ2-7; weak D call: TRBD1 (5 bases). The CDR3 contains 16 residues. V dropped 0 bases and J dropped 3 bases, with 16 bases sitting between them. CDR1 is SGHDT and CDR2 is YYEEEE in the germline V gene. The CDR3 here is CASSLVAGFLRYEQYF. The CDR3 DNA reads as TGTGCCAGCAGCTTGGTGGCAGGGTTCCTTCGCTACGAGCAGTACTTC.

The V and J genes are TRBV6-1 and TRBJ1-4, with unresolved D. The CDR3 has 16 residues. V dropped 4 bases and J dropped 1 base, with 13 bases sitting between them. CDR1 is MNHNS, CDR2 SASEGT, per germline. In nucleotides, the CDR3 is TGTGCCAGCAGTGCGGGCATTTGGGGAACTAATGAAAAACTGTTTTTT. This translates into CASSAGIWGTNEKLFF.

This sequence joins TRBV9 and TRBJ1-3; 9 nucleotides align to TRBD1. Germline-derived CDR1 and CDR2 are SGDLS and YYNGEE. The CDR3 runs 16 residues. After removal of 2 bases from V and 4 bases from J, the junction contained 7 bases not matched to a gene. CDR3 loop: CASSVGTGTWGNTIYF. The CDR3, as DNA: TGTGCCAGCAGCGTGGGGACAGGGACCTGGGGAAACACCATATATTTT.

This clone showed up just a few times. The same CDR3 can be traced to other DNA sequences in this sample. The chain joins TRBV4-1 to TRBJ1-2; possible D gene TRBD1, 5 bases. Germline assignment: CDR1 MGHRA and CDR2 YSYEKL. The CDR3 has 13 amino acids. V lost 1 base and J 2 bases, leaving 5 bases between the germline ends. CDR3 in amino acids: CASSQGQNYGYTF. The CDR3 nucleotides read TGCGCCAGCAGCCAAGGACAGAACTATGGCTACACCTTC.

The rearrangement uses TRBV7-3 and TRBJ1-4; 12 bases are a match to TRBD1. CDR3 length: 15 amino acids. CDR1 is SGHTA and CDR2 is FQGTGA in the germline V gene. With V trimmed by 2 bases and J by 8 bases, 3 bases remained unmatched. The CDR3 reads CASSLSGQGAEKLFF. The CDR3 coding sequence is TGTGCCAGCAGCTTATCGGGACAGGGGGCCGAAAAACTGTTTTTT.

The V and J genes are TRBV5-1 and TRBJ2-5; no definite D call. The CDR3 is made up of 14 amino acids. V was shortened by 0 bases and J by 0 bases, with 6 bases between the two germline ends. Germline CDR1 is SGHRS and CDR2 is YFSETQ. The CDR3 DNA reads TGCGCCAGCAGCTTGGGAACGGACCAAGAGACCCAGTACTTC. It specifies CASSLGTDQETQYF.

A single count supports this clone. The chain carries TRBV2 and TRBJ1-6, with D unclear. Germline V gene lookup returns CDR1 SNHLY and CDR2 FYNNEI. The CDR3 is made up of 13 amino acids. The V end lost 8 bases, the J end lost 5 bases, and 10 bases lay between the germline ends. This chain's CDR3 is CASQGLNNSPLHF. In nucleotides, the CDR3 is TGTGCCAGCCAAGGACTAAATAATTCACCCCTCCACTTT.

Here the CDR3 DNA reads TGTGCCAGTAGTATAGATTCGGGACAGGGAGCATCGATCTATGGCTACACCTTC. Residues: CASSIDSGQGASIYGYTF. The chain uses TRBV19 and TRBJ1-2, with 9 bases matching TRBD1. Germline assignment: CDR1 LNHDA and CDR2 SQIVND (reference sequence). This CDR3 contains 18 residues. The V segment lost 0 bases and the J segment 4 bases; nucleotides outside the gene matches: 12.

The gene calls are TRBV7-2 and TRBJ2-6; D possibly matches TRBD1 or TRBD2 (5 bases each). The CDR3 is made up of 17 amino acids. Germline V gene data show CDR1 as SGHTA and CDR2 as FQGNSA. Trimming took 1 base from V and 2 from J, leaving 12 bases between them. The CDR3 protein is CASSLVLGAAGANVLTF. In DNA form, the CDR3 reads TGTGCCAGCAGCTTAGTTCTCGGGGCAGCTGGGGCCAACGTCCTGACTTTC.

The V gene is TRBV2, the J gene TRBJ1-5; unclear D gene. Germline loops: CDR1 SNHLY, CDR2 FYNNEI. This CDR3 region has 15 residues. Trimming cost V 3 bases and J 7 bases, with 16 bases left between them. Here the CDR3 DNA reads TGTGCCAGCAGTGATTCCACAGTGGGCTGGCAGCCCCAGCATTTT. Encoded protein: CASSDSTVGWQPQHF.